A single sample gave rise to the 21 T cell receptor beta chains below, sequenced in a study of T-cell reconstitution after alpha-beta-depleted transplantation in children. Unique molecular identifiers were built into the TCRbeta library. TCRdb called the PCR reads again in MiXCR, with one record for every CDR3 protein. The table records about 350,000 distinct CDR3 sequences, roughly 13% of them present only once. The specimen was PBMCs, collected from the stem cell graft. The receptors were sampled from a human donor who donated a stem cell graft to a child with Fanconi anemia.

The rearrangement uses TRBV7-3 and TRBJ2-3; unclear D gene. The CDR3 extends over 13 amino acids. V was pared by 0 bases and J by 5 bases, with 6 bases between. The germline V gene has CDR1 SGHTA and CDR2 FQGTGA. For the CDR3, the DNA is TGTGCCAGCAGCTTAACAGGCCAAGATACGCAGTATTTT. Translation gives CASSLTGQDTQYF.

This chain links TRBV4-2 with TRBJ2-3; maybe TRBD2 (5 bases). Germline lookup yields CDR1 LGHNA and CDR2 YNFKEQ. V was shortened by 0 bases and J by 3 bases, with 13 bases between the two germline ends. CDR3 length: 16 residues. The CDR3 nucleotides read TGTGCCAGCAGCCAAGATCTAGCCTCCTCAACAGATACGCAGTATTTT. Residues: CASSQDLASSTDTQYF.

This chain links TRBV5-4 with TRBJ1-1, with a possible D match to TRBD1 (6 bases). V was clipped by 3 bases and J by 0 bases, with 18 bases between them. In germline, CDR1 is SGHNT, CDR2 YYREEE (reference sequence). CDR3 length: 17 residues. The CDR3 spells CASSSKGGGNMNTEAFF. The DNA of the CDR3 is TGTGCCAGCAGCTCTAAGGGAGGGGGTAACATGAACACTGAAGCTTTCTTT. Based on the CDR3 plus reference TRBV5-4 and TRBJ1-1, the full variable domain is ETGVTQSPTHLIKTRGQQVTLRCSSQSGHNTVSWYQQALGQGPQFIFQYYREEENGRGNFPPRFSGLQFPNYSSELNVNALELDDSALYLCASSSKGGGNMNTEAFFGQGTRLTVV.

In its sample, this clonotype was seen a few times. The CDR3 spells CASSLVSAYEQFF. The CDR3 DNA reads TGCGCCAGCAGCTTGGTATCCGCGTATGAGCAGTTCTTC. This chain connects TRBV5-1 to TRBJ2-1; D unresolved. There are 13 residues in the CDR3. The germline V and J ends were trimmed by 0 bases and 8 bases, with 9 bases remaining between them. Per the germline V gene, CDR1 is SGHRS and CDR2 is YFSETQ.

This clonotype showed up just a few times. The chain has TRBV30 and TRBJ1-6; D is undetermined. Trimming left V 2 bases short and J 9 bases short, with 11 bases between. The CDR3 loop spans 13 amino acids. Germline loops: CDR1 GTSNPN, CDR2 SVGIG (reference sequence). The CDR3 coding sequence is TGTGCCTGGAGTCCCGGGATCGGTTCACCCCTCCACTTT. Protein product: CAWSPGIGSPLHF.

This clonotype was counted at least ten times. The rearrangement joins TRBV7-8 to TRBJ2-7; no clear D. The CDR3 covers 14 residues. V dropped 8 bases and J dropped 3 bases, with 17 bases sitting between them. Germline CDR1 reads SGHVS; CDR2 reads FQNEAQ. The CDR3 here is CASGQSTLGYEQYF. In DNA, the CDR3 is TGTGCCAGCGGCCAGTCGACCTTAGGCTACGAGCAGTACTTC.

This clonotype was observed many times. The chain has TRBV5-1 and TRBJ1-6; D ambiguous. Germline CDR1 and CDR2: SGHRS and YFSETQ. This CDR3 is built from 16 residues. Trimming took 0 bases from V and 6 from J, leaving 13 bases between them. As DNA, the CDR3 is TGCGCCAGCAGCTTGGAATCCGTTTCTTTTAATTCACCCCTCCACTTT. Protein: CASSLESVSFNSPLHF. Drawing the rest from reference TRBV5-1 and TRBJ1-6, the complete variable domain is KAGVTQTPRYLIKTRGQQVTLSCSPISGHRSVSWYQQTPGQGLQFLFEYFSETQRNKGNFPGRFSGRQFSNSRSEMNVSTLELGDSALYLCASSLESVSFNSPLHFGNGTRLTVT.

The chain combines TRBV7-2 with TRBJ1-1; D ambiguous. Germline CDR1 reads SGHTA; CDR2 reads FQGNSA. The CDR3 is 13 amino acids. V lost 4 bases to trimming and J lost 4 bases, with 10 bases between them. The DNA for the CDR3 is TGTGCCAGCAGCTCGAATCCGTTCACTGAAGCTTTCTTT. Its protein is CASSSNPFTEAFF.

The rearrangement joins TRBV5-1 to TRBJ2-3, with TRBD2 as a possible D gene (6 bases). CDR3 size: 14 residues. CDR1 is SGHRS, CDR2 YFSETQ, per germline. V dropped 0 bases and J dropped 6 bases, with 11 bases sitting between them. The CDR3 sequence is CASSLARLADTQYF. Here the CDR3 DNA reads TGCGCCAGCAGCTTGGCCCGGCTAGCGGATACGCAGTATTTT.

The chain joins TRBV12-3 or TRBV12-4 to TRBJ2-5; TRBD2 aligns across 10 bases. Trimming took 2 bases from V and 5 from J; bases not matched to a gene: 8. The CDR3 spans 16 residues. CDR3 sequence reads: CASSLTSGGAGETQYF. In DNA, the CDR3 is TGTGCCAGCAGTTTAACAAGCGGGGGGGCCGGCGAGACCCAGTACTTC.

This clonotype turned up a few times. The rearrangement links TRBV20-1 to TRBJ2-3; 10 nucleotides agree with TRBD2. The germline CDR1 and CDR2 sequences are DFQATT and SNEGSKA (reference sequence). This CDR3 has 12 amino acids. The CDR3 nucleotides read TGCAGCGCCGGGACTAGCGAAGATACGCAGTATTTT. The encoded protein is CSAGTSEDTQYF.

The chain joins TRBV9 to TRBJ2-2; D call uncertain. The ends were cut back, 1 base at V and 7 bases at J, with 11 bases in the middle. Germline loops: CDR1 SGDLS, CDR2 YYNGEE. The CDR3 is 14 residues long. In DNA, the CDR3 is TGTGCCAGCAGCGTACAATTAGGGCACGGGGAGCTGTTTTTT. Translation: CASSVQLGHGELFF.

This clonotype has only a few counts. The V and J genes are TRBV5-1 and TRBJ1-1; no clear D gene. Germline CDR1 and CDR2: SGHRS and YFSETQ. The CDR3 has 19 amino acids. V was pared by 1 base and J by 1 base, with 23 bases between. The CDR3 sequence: CASSLLGTRTVVGNTEAFF. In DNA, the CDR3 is TGCGCCAGCAGCTTGCTCGGCACACGGACGGTGGTCGGGAACACTGAAGCTTTCTTT. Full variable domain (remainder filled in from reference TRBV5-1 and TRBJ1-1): KAGVTQTPRYLIKTRGQQVTLSCSPISGHRSVSWYQQTPGQGLQFLFEYFSETQRNKGNFPGRFSGRQFSNSRSEMNVSTLELGDSALYLCASSLLGTRTVVGNTEAFFGQGTRLTVV.

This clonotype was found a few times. The CDR3 loop reads CSVATASNQPQHF. The DNA of the CDR3 is TGCAGCGTTGCGACAGCTAGCAATCAGCCCCAGCATTTT. The rearrangement uses TRBV29-1 and TRBJ1-5; perhaps TRBD1 as D (5 bases). Germline V gene data show CDR1 as SQVTM and CDR2 as ANQGSEA. This CDR3 contains 13 residues. V lost 4 bases to trimming and J lost 0 bases, with 7 bases between them.

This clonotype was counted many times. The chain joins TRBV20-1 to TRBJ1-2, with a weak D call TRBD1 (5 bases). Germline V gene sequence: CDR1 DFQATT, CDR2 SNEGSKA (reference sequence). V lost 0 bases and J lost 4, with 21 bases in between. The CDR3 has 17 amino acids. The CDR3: CSARDQSSWLQGYGYTF. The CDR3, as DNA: TGCAGTGCTAGAGATCAGTCTTCGTGGTTGCAGGGCTATGGCTACACCTTC.

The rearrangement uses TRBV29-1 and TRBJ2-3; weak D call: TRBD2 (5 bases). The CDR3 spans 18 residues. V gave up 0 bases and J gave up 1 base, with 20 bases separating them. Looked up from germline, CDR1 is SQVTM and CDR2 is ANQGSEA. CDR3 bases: TGCAGCGTTGAAGACGGAGGTCTCGGCAGGCGGGGCACAGATACGCAGTATTTT. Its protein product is CSVEDGGLGRRGTDTQYF.

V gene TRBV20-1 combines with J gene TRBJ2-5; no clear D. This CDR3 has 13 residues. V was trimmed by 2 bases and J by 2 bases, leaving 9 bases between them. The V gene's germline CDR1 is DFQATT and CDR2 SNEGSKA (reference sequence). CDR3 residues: CSARRTAQETQYF. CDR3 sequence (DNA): TGCAGTGCTAGACGCACTGCTCAAGAGACCCAGTACTTC.

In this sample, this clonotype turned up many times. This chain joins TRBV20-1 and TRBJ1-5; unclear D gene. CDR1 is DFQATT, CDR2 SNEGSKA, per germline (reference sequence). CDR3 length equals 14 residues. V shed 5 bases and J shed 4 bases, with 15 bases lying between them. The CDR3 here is CSALRPEMNQPQHF. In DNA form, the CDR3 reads TGCAGTGCTCTCAGACCAGAAATGAATCAGCCCCAGCATTTT.

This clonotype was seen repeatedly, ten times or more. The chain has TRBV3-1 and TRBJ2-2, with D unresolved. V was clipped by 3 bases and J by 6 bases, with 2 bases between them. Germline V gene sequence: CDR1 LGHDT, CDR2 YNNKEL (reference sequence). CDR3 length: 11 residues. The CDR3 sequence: CASSHAGELFF. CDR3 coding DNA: TGTGCCAGCAGCCACGCCGGGGAGCTGTTTTTT.

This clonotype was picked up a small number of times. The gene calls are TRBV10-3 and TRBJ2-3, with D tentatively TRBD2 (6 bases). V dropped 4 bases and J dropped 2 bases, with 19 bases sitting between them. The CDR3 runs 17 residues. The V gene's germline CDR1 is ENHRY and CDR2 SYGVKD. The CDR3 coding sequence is TGTGCCATCAGTGGACGGCTTCTCACGGGAGCCACAGATACGCAGTATTTT. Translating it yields CAISGRLLTGATDTQYF.

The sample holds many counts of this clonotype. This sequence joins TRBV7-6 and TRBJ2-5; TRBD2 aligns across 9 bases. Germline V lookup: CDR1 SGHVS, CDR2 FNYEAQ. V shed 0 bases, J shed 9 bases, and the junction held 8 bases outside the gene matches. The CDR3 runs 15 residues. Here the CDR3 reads CASSLAAGGWEAQYF. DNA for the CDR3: TGTGCCAGCAGCTTAGCAGCGGGGGGATGGGAGGCCCAGTACTTC.